One and the same sample provided the 14 T cell receptor beta chains below, sequenced in a study of blood T cell repertoires in COVID-19. Repertoires were generated with immunoSEQ multiplex PCR, while TCRdb's copy carries only in-frame clones and drops some. This sample has about 150,000 clones, with around four fifths found just once. Material: peripheral blood. These receptors all stem from a woman of 80 years or more with acute or convalescent COVID-19.

The chain carries TRBV9 and TRBJ1-1; weak D call: TRBD1 (6 bases). CDR1 and CDR2 from the germline V gene are SGDLS and YYNGEE. The CDR3 consists of 15 residues. The V end lost 4 bases, the J end lost 4 bases, and 17 bases lay between the germline ends. This CDR3 is CASSTRGGGITEAFF. The CDR3 coding sequence is TGTGCCAGCAGCACGAGAGGGGGTGGGATCACTGAAGCTTTCTTT.

The chain is built from TRBV18 and TRBJ1-5; 10 nucleotides align to TRBD1. CDR1 is KGHSH, CDR2 LQKENI, per germline. The trim removed 3 bases at V and 6 bases at J, leaving 5 bases unmatched. This CDR3 is built from 15 residues. The CDR3 DNA follows: TGTGCCAGCTCACCCGAGACAGGGGGCCGTCAGCCCCAGCATTTT. Amino acid sequence: CASSPETGGRQPQHF.

The chain links TRBV2 to TRBJ2-5; TRBD2 agrees at 10 bases. The CDR3 extends over 18 amino acids. Unmatched junction bases numbered 16, after V lost 5 bases and J lost 4 bases. Germline values: CDR1 SNHLY, CDR2 FYNNEI. The CDR3 DNA sequence: TGTGCCAGCAGTCTACCCTCATCTAGCGGGGGAGGGGGAGAGACCCAGTACTTC. Translated, it gives CASSLPSSSGGGGETQYF.

The J gene is TRBJ1-2, the V gene TRBV11-2; 8 bases are shared with TRBD1. The CDR3 runs to 15 residues. The ends lost 0 bases at V and 8 bases at J; junction bases unmatched: 8. The germline V gene has CDR1 SGHAT and CDR2 FQNNGV. Here the CDR3 DNA reads TGTGCCAGCAGCTTAGATTCCGGACAGGGTCAAGGCTACACCTTC. Translated: CASSLDSGQGQGYTF.

V usage is TRBV14 and J usage is TRBJ1-1; D remains ambiguous. Germline V CDR1 and CDR2: SGHDN, FVKESK. V gave up 4 bases and J gave up 0 bases, with 9 bases separating them. This CDR3 is 14 amino acids long. The CDR3 reads CASSPLEVNTEAFF. The CDR3 DNA sequence: TGTGCCAGCAGCCCGCTGGAGGTGAACACTGAAGCTTTCTTT.

In this sample, this clone turned up a few times. J is TRBJ2-2 and V is TRBV7-2, with 8 positions matching TRBD2. Germline V CDR1 and CDR2: SGHTA, FQGNSA. The trim removed 5 bases at V and 4 bases at J, leaving 6 bases unmatched. The CDR3 is 15 amino acids. CDR3 nucleotide sequence: TGTGCCAGCAGCCCCTCTAGCGGGCTCACCGGGGAGCTGTTTTTT. It is translated as CASSPSSGLTGELFF. Variable domain in full (rest from reference TRBV7-2 and TRBJ2-2): GAGVSQSPSNKVTEKGKDVELRCDPISGHTALYWYRQSLGQGLEFLIYFQGNSAPDKSGLPSDRFSAERTGGSVSTLTIQRTQQEDSAVYLCASSPSSGLTGELFFGEGSRLTVL.

The chain joins TRBV10-3 to TRBJ2-7, with 8 bases aligning to TRBD2. Per germline, CDR1 ENHRY and CDR2 SYGVKD. The J segment lost 6 bases and the V segment lost 9 bases, leaving 19 bases of the junction unmatched. This CDR3 is 16 amino acids long. The CDR3 region has the DNA TGTGCCATAGGGGCTCCGTCCGGGAGGGCCGGGAGCGAGCAGTACTTC. Protein sequence: CAIGAPSGRAGSEQYF.

The V call is TRBV5-6, the J call TRBJ2-5, with 15 bases lining up with TRBD2. Germline V lookup: CDR1 SGHDT, CDR2 YYEEEE. With 1 base clipped from V and 5 bases from J, the junction kept 3 bases outside the gene matches. The CDR3 is made up of 16 amino acids. The CDR3 DNA is TGTGCCAGCAGCTTGCCCGGACTAGCGGGAGGGGAGACCCAGTACTTC. Translation gives CASSLPGLAGGETQYF.

The chain is built from TRBV5-4 and TRBJ1-2; 11 bases fit TRBD1. The J segment lost 7 bases and the V segment lost 4 bases, leaving 3 bases of the junction unmatched. The CDR3 length is 13 residues. Germline assignment: CDR1 SGHNT and CDR2 YYREEE (reference sequence). The CDR3, as DNA: TGTGCCAGCAGCCCGGACAGGGGGCTTGGCTACACCTTC. Protein product: CASSPDRGLGYTF.

The genes are TRBV28 and TRBJ1-5; no clear D. The CDR3 has 14 amino acids. V was cut by 6 bases and J by 5 bases, with 14 bases left in between. Germline CDR1 is MDHEN and CDR2 is SYDVKM. In DNA, the CDR3 is TGTGCCAGCAGCTCCATCGTGGGAGATCAGCCCCAGCATTTT. Its protein product is CASSSIVGDQPQHF.

The J gene is TRBJ1-4, the V gene TRBV19; 8 bases map to TRBD1. The CDR3 loop spans 14 amino acids. Trimming took 3 bases from V and 8 from J; bases not matched to a gene: 5. CDR1 and CDR2 from the germline V gene are LNHDA and SQIVND (reference sequence). CDR3 region: CASSIAGGDEKLFF. In DNA form, the CDR3 reads TGTGCCAGTAGTATCGCAGGGGGCGACGAAAAACTGTTTTTT.

The chain carries TRBV9 and TRBJ2-3; the match to TRBD2 covers 8 bases. Germline V gene sequence: CDR1 SGDLS, CDR2 YYNGEE. V lost 3 bases, J lost 1 base, and 7 bases stayed unmatched. CDR3 length: 16 amino acids. CDR3 protein: CASSARLASRTDTQYF. In nucleotides, the CDR3 is TGTGCCAGCAGCGCCCGACTAGCGAGCCGCACAGATACGCAGTATTTT. Full variable domain (rest looked up from reference TRBV9 and TRBJ2-3): DSGVTQTPKHLITATGQRVTLRCSPRSGDLSVYWYQQSLDQGLQFLIQYYNGEERAKGNILERFSAQQFPDLHSELNLSSLELGDSALYFCASSARLASRTDTQYFGPGTRLTVL.

This rearrangement joins TRBV2 to TRBJ2-1; 10 bases are shared with TRBD1. V lost 1 base to trimming and J lost 10 bases; unmatched junction nucleotides: 4. Per germline, CDR1 SNHLY and CDR2 FYNNEI. This CDR3 comprises 14 residues. CDR3 coding DNA: TGTGCCAGCAGTGAAGGGACAGGGGGTGGGGAGCAGTTCTTC. This gives the protein CASSEGTGGGEQFF.

This chain uses TRBV10-3 with TRBJ2-1; 7 bases align to TRBD2. The CDR3 runs to 14 residues. The junction had 10 bases not matched to a gene; V was cut back by 6 bases and J by 8 bases. Germline CDR1 reads ENHRY; CDR2 reads SYGVKD. The CDR3 DNA reads TGTGCCATCAGCACCGGGACTAATAGGGATGAGCAGTTCTTC. This codes for CAISTGTNRDEQFF.